A single sample is the source of the 26 T cell receptor beta chains below, sequenced in a study of identical twins. TCRdb itself ran the 5' RACE reads through MiXCR, one entry per CDR3 protein. The sample has 700,000 or so distinct CDR3 sequences; 21% are singletons. The sample also formed part of further work on T cells expressing NK-cell markers.

The sequencing input was PBMCs. The receptors derive from a young woman in good health.

This clonotype has only a few counts. V is TRBV20-1 and J is TRBJ2-1; D perhaps matches TRBD2 (5 bases). CDR1 DFQATT and CDR2 SNEGSKA come from the germline V gene (reference sequence). Trimming left V 3 bases short and J 7 bases short, with 13 bases between. This CDR3 is built from 13 residues. CDR3 sequence reads: CSASLLTGNEQFF. The CDR3 region has the DNA TGCAGTGCTAGCCTGCTGACGGGAAATGAGCAGTTCTTC.

In this sample, this clonotype turned up a few times. The rearrangement links TRBV10-2 to TRBJ1-1; 8 bases line up with TRBD1. V was clipped by 4 bases and J by 8 bases; unmatched bases: 3. The CDR3 runs to 12 residues. The V gene's germline CDR1 is WSHSY and CDR2 SAAADI. The chain's CDR3 is CASSVTGVEAFF. The CDR3 region has the DNA TGCGCCAGCAGTGTGACAGGGGTGGAAGCTTTCTTT.

A word on this clonotype: The junction shows a germline mismatch at one end, possibly a read error. The rearrangement uses TRBV7-7 and TRBJ2-5; D is perhaps TRBD2 (5 bases). Per germline, CDR1 SSHAT and CDR2 FNYEAQ (reference sequence). The CDR3 loop spans 16 amino acids. Written as DNA, the CDR3 is TGTGCTAGCAGCCCGCAAAGCGGACTCTGGAGGGAGACCCAGTACTTC. It encodes CASSPQSGLWRETQYF.

The table lists this clonotype with many counts. V gene TRBV29-1 combines with J gene TRBJ2-2; the match to TRBD1 covers 8 bases. Trimming cost V 6 bases and J 2 bases; bases outside gene matches: 5. CDR1 and CDR2 (germline): SQVTM, ANQGSEA. CDR3 size: 14 residues. CDR3 sequence reads: CSVTGTGNTGELFF. CDR3 bases: TGCAGCGTAACCGGGACAGGTAACACCGGGGAGCTGTTTTTT.

At least ten counts were recorded for this clonotype. The J gene is TRBJ2-7, the V gene TRBV12-3 or TRBV12-4; TRBD1 is a possible D gene (5 bases). The V and J ends lost 6 bases and 0 bases respectively, with 12 bases between them. There are 14 residues in the CDR3. The CDR3 nucleotides read TGTGCCAGCAGCTCTCGACAGAGCTCCTACGAGCAGTACTTC. The encoded protein is CASSSRQSSYEQYF.

The J gene is TRBJ2-1, the V gene TRBV7-9, with TRBD1 matching over 8 bases. This CDR3 spans 15 amino acids. Germline CDR1 and CDR2: SEHNR and FQNEAQ (reference sequence). The junction had 9 bases not matched to a gene; V was cut back by 3 bases and J by 8 bases. The CDR3 bases are TGTGCCAGCAGCTTGGTTCAGGGGGCGGCCGATGAGCAGTTCTTC. Protein: CASSLVQGAADEQFF.

This clonotype came up a few times. The chain is built from TRBV12-3 or TRBV12-4 and TRBJ2-7; 9 nucleotides agree with TRBD2. V was clipped by 5 bases and J by 3 bases; unmatched bases: 8. The length of the CDR3 is 15 residues. The CDR3 sequence is CASSQGNSGGYEQYF. The CDR3 DNA reads as TGTGCCAGCAGTCAAGGGAATAGCGGGGGCTACGAGCAGTACTTC.

This clonotype has just one count. The genes are TRBV30 and TRBJ2-3; 8 bases fit TRBD2. The CDR3 is 15 residues long. Germline CDR1 is GTSNPN and CDR2 is SVGIG (reference sequence). With 4 bases clipped from V and 1 base from J, the junction kept 7 bases outside the gene matches. The DNA of the CDR3 is TGTGCCTGGACCTCTTCGGGACTAGGCACAGATACGCAGTATTTT. This codes for CAWTSSGLGTDTQYF.

The J gene is TRBJ2-2, the V gene TRBV5-1; 8 bases agree with TRBD1. J gave up 5 bases and V 4 bases, and 7 bases lay outside the gene matches. The CDR3 extends over 15 amino acids. Germline CDR1 reads SGHRS; CDR2 reads YFSETQ. The CDR3 loop reads CASSADRAGTGELFF. For the CDR3, the DNA is TGCGCCAGCAGCGCGGACAGGGCGGGGACCGGGGAGCTGTTTTTT.

The chain joins TRBV12-3 or TRBV12-4 to TRBJ1-1; D unclear. Trimming left V 3 bases short and J 7 bases short, with 9 bases between. This CDR3 is 12 amino acids long. The CDR3 coding sequence is TGTGCCAGCAGTTTTTTGAGGGATGAAGCTTTCTTT. This translates into CASSFLRDEAFF.

The CDR3 nucleotides are TGTGCCAGCAGTTTCGGATCTTTCAATGAGCAGTTCTTC. Translated: CASSFGSFNEQFF. The chain combines TRBV28 with TRBJ2-1; D is uncertain. V was clipped by 3 bases and J by 6 bases, with 9 bases between them. The CDR3 length is 13 residues. CDR1 and CDR2 (germline): MDHEN, SYDVKM.

This clonotype has more than one count but fewer than ten. This chain links TRBV2 with TRBJ2-2, with D hard to call. The CDR3 contains 14 residues. The germline CDR1 and CDR2 sequences are SNHLY and FYNNEI. V gave up 3 bases and J gave up 4 bases, with 9 bases separating them. CDR3 in amino acids: CASSDQPLTGELFF. The CDR3 bases are TGTGCCAGCAGTGACCAGCCCCTCACCGGGGAGCTGTTTTTT.

The chain carries TRBV2 and TRBJ2-5; TRBD2 aligns across 8 bases. Germline CDR1 is SNHLY and CDR2 is FYNNEI. V lost 6 bases, J lost 5 bases, and 11 bases stayed unmatched. There are 15 residues in the CDR3. The CDR3 region is CASRGSGNRGETQYF. DNA of the CDR3: TGTGCCAGCAGGGGTAGCGGGAACCGGGGGGAGACCCAGTACTTC.

The chain is built from TRBV10-3 and TRBJ2-7; TRBD2 might be the D (5 bases). Germline CDR1 is ENHRY and CDR2 is SYGVKD. The CDR3 is made up of 15 amino acids. V lost 8 bases, J lost 0 bases, and 17 bases lay in between. The CDR3 loop reads CAISRVERSSYEQYF. CDR3 bases: TGTGCCATCTCACGGGTTGAGCGGAGCTCCTACGAGCAGTACTTC.

The V gene is TRBV6-1, the J gene TRBJ2-2; the D is unclear. With 6 bases removed from V and 5 bases from J, the gap between germline ends came to 13 bases. The CDR3 consists of 14 residues. Germline-derived CDR1 and CDR2 are MNHNS and SASEGT. The CDR3 DNA reads as TGTGCCAGCAGGCCGCCGGATCGGACCGGGGAGCTGTTTTTT. Translating it yields CASRPPDRTGELFF.

The V and J genes are TRBV4-3 and TRBJ2-5; D not resolved. The length of the CDR3 is 15 residues. V lost 0 bases, J lost 0 bases, and 8 bases lay in between. Germline V gene lookup returns CDR1 LGHNA and CDR2 YSLEER. CDR3 loop: CASSQDVRYQETQYF. DNA of the CDR3: TGCGCCAGCAGCCAAGATGTCCGGTACCAAGAGACCCAGTACTTC.

This clonotype was seen only a few times. This chain connects TRBV5-1 to TRBJ2-1; TRBD2 might be the D (6 bases). The CDR3 spans 17 residues. V gave up 3 bases and J gave up 2 bases, with 18 bases separating them. Germline V gene data show CDR1 as SGHRS and CDR2 as YFSETQ. The CDR3 reads CASSSGELGLPYNEQFF. CDR3 coding DNA: TGCGCCAGCAGCTCGGGGGAGCTAGGTTTGCCCTACAATGAGCAGTTCTTC. The full variable domain, its missing parts supplied by reference TRBV5-1 and TRBJ2-1, is KAGVTQTPRYLIKTRGQQVTLSCSPISGHRSVSWYQQTPGQGLQFLFEYFSETQRNKGNFPGRFSGRQFSNSRSEMNVSTLELGDSALYLCASSSGELGLPYNEQFFGPGTRLTVL.

This clonotype was counted ten times or more. The gene calls are TRBV10-3 and TRBJ2-1; D is uncertain. Germline V gene sequence: CDR1 ENHRY, CDR2 SYGVKD. The CDR3 is made up of 15 amino acids. V was pared by 2 bases and J by 0 bases, with 8 bases between. The CDR3 reads CAISEGPNSYNEQFF. Here the CDR3 DNA reads TGTGCCATCAGTGAGGGACCTAACTCCTACAATGAGCAGTTCTTC.

Written as DNA, the CDR3 is TGTGCCATCAGTGAGTGGGGACAGGATCGTGGCTACACCTTC. This sequence encodes CAISEWGQDRGYTF. The chain couples TRBV10-3 to TRBJ1-2; TRBD1 matches 8 bases. The V and J ends lost 1 base and 7 bases, in that order; junction bases with no gene match: 5. This CDR3 is 14 amino acids long. The germline gives CDR1 ENHRY, CDR2 SYGVKD.

This clonotype was recorded many times. The V call is TRBV5-1, the J call TRBJ2-1; 8 nucleotides match TRBD1. The germline V gene has CDR1 SGHRS and CDR2 YFSETQ. Germline trimming cut 0 bases from V and 0 bases from J; bases unmatched to any gene: 11. This CDR3 has 19 residues. The CDR3 bases are TGCGCCAGCAGCTTGGGAGGTTTGGCAGGGGGCTTCTCCTACAATGAGCAGTTCTTC. It specifies CASSLGGLAGGFSYNEQFF. Together with reference TRBV5-1 and TRBJ2-1, the CDR3 gives the full variable domain: KAGVTQTPRYLIKTRGQQVTLSCSPISGHRSVSWYQQTPGQGLQFLFEYFSETQRNKGNFPGRFSGRQFSNSRSEMNVSTLELGDSALYLCASSLGGLAGGFSYNEQFFGPGTRLTVL.

A remark on this clonotype: A read error is the likely source, as a far larger clone sits one nucleotide away. The chain carries TRBV12-3 or TRBV12-4 and TRBJ2-1; tentative D call: TRBD1 (5 bases). Trimming took off 4 bases at V and 9 bases at J, with 7 bases between the two ends. The CDR3 has 11 residues. CDR3 amino acids: CASSYRTEQFF. The CDR3 DNA reads as TGTGCCAGCAGTTACAGGACTGAGCAGTTCTTC.

The genes are TRBV20-1 and TRBJ2-1; D perhaps matches TRBD1 (5 bases). Germline CDR1 DFQATT, CDR2 SNEGSKA (reference sequence). The CDR3 is made up of 13 amino acids. The germline V and J ends were trimmed by 6 bases and 6 bases, with 15 bases remaining between them. The CDR3 nucleotides are TGCAGTGCGTATAGGGGAACTCTCAATGAGCAGTTCTTC. Residues: CSAYRGTLNEQFF.

For the CDR3, the DNA is TGTGCCACCAGTGACCCCGGACAGGGCCAGGAGACCCAGTACTTC. The encoded protein is CATSDPGQGQETQYF. This chain links TRBV24-1 with TRBJ2-5, with TRBD1 matching 8 bases. The CDR3 has 15 amino acids. Germline V CDR1 and CDR2: KGHDR, SFDVKD. With 4 bases clipped from V and 5 bases from J, the junction kept 8 bases outside the gene matches.

This clonotype appeared a few times. The rearrangement uses TRBV29-1 and TRBJ1-1; possibly TRBD1 for D (6 bases). CDR3 length: 14 residues. V lost 7 bases and J lost 1, with 16 bases in between. The germline CDR1 and CDR2 sequences are SQVTM and ANQGSEA. CDR3 DNA sequence: TGCAGCGCGGGACAAGCGAACAAGAACACTGAAGCTTTCTTT. Translation gives CSAGQANKNTEAFF.

This clonotype showed up just a few times. This chain uses TRBV12-3 or TRBV12-4 with TRBJ2-7, with D perhaps being TRBD1 or TRBD2 (5 bases each). Trimming pared 6 bases from V and 3 bases from J, leaving 18 bases between. The CDR3 extends over 15 amino acids. This chain's CDR3 is CASSSRGEGIYEQYF. CDR3 DNA sequence: TGTGCCAGCAGCAGTCGGGGCGAGGGGATCTACGAGCAGTACTTC.

This chain connects TRBV20-1 to TRBJ2-5; TRBD1 aligns across 10 bases. The length of the CDR3 is 16 residues. Germline V gene sequence: CDR1 DFQATT, CDR2 SNEGSKA (reference sequence). V dropped 2 bases and J dropped 5; count of bases not matched to a gene: 11. The CDR3 bases are TGCAGTGCTAGAATGACAGGGGGCCCCCGTTGGGAGACCCAGTACTTC. Amino acid sequence: CSARMTGGPRWETQYF.